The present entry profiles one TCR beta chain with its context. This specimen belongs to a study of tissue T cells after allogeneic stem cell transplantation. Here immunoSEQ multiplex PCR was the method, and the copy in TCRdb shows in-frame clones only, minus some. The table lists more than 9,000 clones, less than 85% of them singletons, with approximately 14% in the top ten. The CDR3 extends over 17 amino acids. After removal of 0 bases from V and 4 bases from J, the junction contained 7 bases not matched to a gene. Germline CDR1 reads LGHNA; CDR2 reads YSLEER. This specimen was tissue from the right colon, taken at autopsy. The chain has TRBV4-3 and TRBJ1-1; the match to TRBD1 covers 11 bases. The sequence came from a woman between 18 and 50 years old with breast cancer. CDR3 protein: CASSQEGGTGGGTEAFF. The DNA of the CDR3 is TGCGCCAGCAGCCAAGAGGGGGGGACAGGGGGAGGCACTGAAGCTTTCTTT.